This TCR beta chain originates from a study of blood T cell repertoires in COVID-19. Participants' reported clinical history set cohort assignment. What the recovered Cohort 3 donors had was two negative PCRs, clearance, or symptom resolution. Repertoires were generated with immunoSEQ multiplex PCR, while TCRdb's copy carries only in-frame clones and drops some. The table includes more than 450,000 clones, approximately 86% detected once. From germline, CDR1 is MNHEY and CDR2 SVGAGI. The V end lost 5 bases, the J end lost 0 bases, and 13 bases lay between the germline ends. The CDR3 is 15 amino acids.

The sequenced sample consisted of PBMCs or T cells enriched from blood (not recorded which). This TCR was recovered from a woman under 30 who had recovered from COVID-19. V and J are TRBV6-5 and TRBJ1-2; a weak D match, TRBD1 (5 bases). The CDR3 region has the DNA TGTGCCAGCAGTACACGTGGGGGGACTAACTATGGCTACACCTTC. Translation gives CASSTRGGTNYGYTF.